This is a list of T cell receptor beta chains from one sample in a study of PD-L1 blockade in urothelial cancer. Assay used: immunoSEQ multiplex PCR; TCRdb lists only in-frame clones, some missing. The repertoire holds 60,000 or so clones, with around 86% as singletons. The sample here was PBMCs, taken around atezolizumab (anti-PD-L1) treatment. The receptor source for this set is a man between 65 and 79 years old with urothelial cancer. CDR3s include the opening cysteine and the closing phenylalanine or tryptophan. The order of the fields is D gene, clone size, J gene, V gene, CDR3 protein, CDR3 DNA. A D gene is named only where the DNA matches it firmly. Not every row has a clone size; where given, it reads once, few, many or a size class.

d_gene: NA
abundance: once
j_gene: TRBJ1-1
v_gene: TRBV6-4
CDR3aa: CASSATGGTEAFF
CDR3nt: TGTGCCAGCAGTGCGACAGGTGGGACTGAAGCTTTCTTT

d_gene: NA
abundance: once
j_gene: TRBJ2-7
v_gene: TRBV28
CDR3aa: CASSLFGRRYEQYF
CDR3nt: TGTGCCAGCAGTTTATTCGGTCGGAGGTACGAGCAGTACTTC

d_gene: NA
abundance: NA
j_gene: TRBJ2-7
v_gene: TRBV28
CDR3aa: CASSFPARQAHDYEQYF
CDR3nt: TGTGCCAGCAGTTTCCCCGCCCGGCAGGCCCACGACTACGAGCAGTACTTC

d_gene: NA
abundance: few
j_gene: TRBJ1-3
v_gene: TRBV7-2
CDR3aa: CASRPGHRSGNTIYF
CDR3nt: TGTGCCAGCAGGCCGGGACACCGCTCTGGAAACACCATATATTTT

d_gene: TRBD1
abundance: NA
j_gene: TRBJ2-2
v_gene: TRBV4-1
CDR3aa: CASSQDESGGRTGELFF
CDR3nt: TGCGCCAGCAGCCAAGATGAGTCAGGGGGTCGGACCGGGGAGCTGTTTTTT

d_gene: TRBD1
abundance: NA
j_gene: TRBJ2-7
v_gene: TRBV6-6
CDR3aa: CASRPGAGDRDYEQYF
CDR3nt: TGTGCCAGCAGGCCCGGGGCAGGGGACAGGGACTACGAGCAGTACTTC

d_gene: NA
abundance: NA
j_gene: TRBJ2-7
v_gene: TRBV7-8
CDR3aa: CASSLAGGTEQYF
CDR3nt: TGTGCCAGCAGCTTAGCGGGCGGGACCGAGCAGTACTTC

d_gene: TRBD1
abundance: NA
j_gene: TRBJ1-2
v_gene: TRBV27
CDR3aa: CASSLRRGRVLYGYTF
CDR3nt: TGTGCCAGCAGCCTCAGGAGGGGGCGAGTACTCTATGGCTACACCTTC

d_gene: TRBD2
abundance: NA
j_gene: TRBJ2-1
v_gene: TRBV9
CDR3aa: CASSGSGSIYNEQFF
CDR3nt: TGTGCCAGCAGCGGTAGCGGGAGCATTTACAATGAGCAGTTCTTC

d_gene: NA
abundance: NA
j_gene: TRBJ2-2
v_gene: TRBV6-1
CDR3aa: CASKGGRDTGELFF
CDR3nt: TGTGCCAGCAAAGGGGGTAGGGACACCGGGGAGCTGTTTTTT

d_gene: TRBD1
abundance: NA
j_gene: TRBJ2-1
v_gene: TRBV7-7
CDR3aa: CASSSDRGDEQFF
CDR3nt: TGTGCCAGCAGCTCGGACAGGGGGGATGAGCAGTTCTTC

d_gene: TRBD2
abundance: NA
j_gene: TRBJ2-1
v_gene: TRBV2
CDR3aa: CASRISPGLAIDEQFF
CDR3nt: TGTGCCAGCAGAATTTCACCGGGACTAGCAATTGATGAGCAGTTCTTC

d_gene: TRBD1
abundance: NA
j_gene: TRBJ2-7
v_gene: TRBV5-4
CDR3aa: CASSLGGGSEQYF
CDR3nt: TGTGCCAGCAGCTTGGGAGGGGGCTCTGAGCAGTACTTC

d_gene: NA
abundance: NA
j_gene: TRBJ2-5
v_gene: TRBV5-1
CDR3aa: CASSLDQETQYF
CDR3nt: TGCGCCAGCAGCTTGGATCAGGAGACCCAGTACTTC

d_gene: NA
abundance: NA
j_gene: TRBJ1-1
v_gene: TRBV7-8
CDR3aa: CASSLGGVYTEAFF
CDR3nt: TGTGCCAGCAGCTTGGGAGGGGTCTACACTGAAGCTTTCTTT

d_gene: NA
abundance: NA
j_gene: TRBJ2-1
v_gene: TRBV9
CDR3aa: CASSSRGLGGDNEQFF
CDR3nt: TGTGCCAGCAGCTCCCGGGGGCTAGGGGGGGACAATGAGCAGTTCTTC

d_gene: TRBD1
abundance: once
j_gene: TRBJ2-7
v_gene: TRBV28
CDR3aa: CASRAPGTGDYEQYF
CDR3nt: TGTGCCAGCAGAGCTCCCGGGACAGGGGACTACGAGCAGTACTTC

d_gene: NA
abundance: few
j_gene: TRBJ2-7
v_gene: TRBV4-1
CDR3aa: CASSQGWAGTYEQYF
CDR3nt: TGCGCCAGCAGCCAAGGGTGGGCGGGGACCTACGAGCAGTACTTC

d_gene: NA
abundance: NA
j_gene: TRBJ2-7
v_gene: TRBV4-1
CDR3aa: CASSQGGLASYEQYF
CDR3nt: TGCGCCAGCAGCCAAGGCGGACTTGCCTCCTACGAGCAGTACTTC

d_gene: TRBD2
abundance: NA
j_gene: TRBJ2-1
v_gene: TRBV19
CDR3aa: CASSPGLAGGDEQFF
CDR3nt: TGTGCCAGTAGCCCGGGACTAGCGGGAGGGGATGAGCAGTTCTTC

d_gene: TRBD1
abundance: NA
j_gene: TRBJ1-5
v_gene: TRBV27
CDR3aa: CASSLSGGGQPQHF
CDR3nt: TGTGCCAGCAGTTTGTCAGGGGGCGGACAGCCCCAGCATTTT

d_gene: TRBD2
abundance: NA
j_gene: TRBJ2-1
v_gene: TRBV5-1
CDR3aa: CASTRTSGRYEQFF
CDR3nt: TGCGCCAGCACCAGGACTAGCGGGAGATATGAGCAGTTCTTC

d_gene: TRBD1
abundance: NA
j_gene: TRBJ2-3
v_gene: TRBV7-6
CDR3aa: CASSQKDRGYTDTQYF
CDR3nt: TGTGCCAGCAGTCAGAAGGACAGGGGGTACACAGATACGCAGTATTTT

d_gene: TRBD1
abundance: NA
j_gene: TRBJ2-7
v_gene: TRBV4-1
CDR3aa: CASSLLGDRGREQYF
CDR3nt: TGCGCCAGCAGCCTCTTAGGGGACAGGGGGCGCGAGCAGTACTTC

d_gene: TRBD1
abundance: NA
j_gene: TRBJ1-1
v_gene: TRBV5-1
CDR3aa: CASSWDSKNTEAFF
CDR3nt: TGCGCCAGCAGCTGGGACAGCAAAAACACTGAAGCTTTCTTT

d_gene: TRBD1
abundance: NA
j_gene: TRBJ2-2
v_gene: TRBV15
CDR3aa: CATATLMDRGQHTGELFF
CDR3nt: TGTGCCACCGCCACTCTTATGGACAGGGGGCAGCACACCGGGGAGCTGTTTTTT

d_gene: TRBD2
abundance: NA
j_gene: TRBJ2-6
v_gene: TRBV30
CDR3aa: CARGGAFSGANVLTF
CDR3nt: TGTGCCCGGGGGGGGGCCTTCTCTGGGGCCAACGTCCTGACTTTC

d_gene: NA
abundance: NA
j_gene: TRBJ2-2
v_gene: TRBV6-4
CDR3aa: CASSRAPGGAGGELFF
CDR3nt: TGTGCCAGCAGCCGCGCCCCCGGAGGGGCGGGCGGGGAGCTGTTTTTT

d_gene: NA
abundance: many
j_gene: TRBJ1-5
v_gene: TRBV10-3
CDR3aa: CAISPGGGGQPQHF
CDR3nt: TGTGCCATCAGCCCCGGGGGGGGCGGTCAGCCCCAGCATTTT

d_gene: TRBD2
abundance: NA
j_gene: TRBJ2-3
v_gene: TRBV19
CDR3aa: CASSSGRGGAGGDTQYF
CDR3nt: TGTGCCAGTAGTTCGGGCCGGGGAGGGGCCGGAGGGGATACGCAGTATTTT

d_gene: TRBD2
abundance: NA
j_gene: TRBJ2-1
v_gene: TRBV11-1
CDR3aa: CASSLDGLAGVTAYNEQFF
CDR3nt: TGTGCCAGCAGCTTAGACGGACTAGCGGGAGTGACCGCCTACAATGAGCAGTTCTTC

d_gene: NA
abundance: NA
j_gene: TRBJ2-5
v_gene: TRBV29-1
CDR3aa: CSGTGSTGETQYF
CDR3nt: TGCAGCGGTACCGGGAGCACAGGAGAGACCCAGTACTTC

d_gene: TRBD2
abundance: NA
j_gene: TRBJ2-1
v_gene: TRBV2
CDR3aa: CASSALAGGTHEQFF
CDR3nt: TGTGCCAGCAGTGCCCTAGCGGGAGGGACCCATGAGCAGTTCTTC

d_gene: NA
abundance: medium-sized
j_gene: TRBJ2-7
v_gene: TRBV5-6
CDR3aa: CASSLQGYEQYF
CDR3nt: TGTGCCAGCAGCTTACAGGGCTACGAGCAGTACTTC

d_gene: TRBD2
abundance: NA
j_gene: TRBJ2-1
v_gene: TRBV4-1
CDR3aa: CASSQEETSGRLLLAYNEQFF
CDR3nt: TGCGCCAGCAGCCAAGAGGAAACTAGCGGACGACTGCTTCTAGCCTACAATGAGCAGTTCTTC

d_gene: TRBD2
abundance: NA
j_gene: TRBJ2-7
v_gene: TRBV19
CDR3aa: CASSVAGTSGYEQYF
CDR3nt: TGTGCCAGTAGTGTCGCCGGGACTAGCGGCTACGAGCAGTACTTC

d_gene: TRBD1
abundance: once
j_gene: TRBJ1-5
v_gene: TRBV9
CDR3aa: CASSEQGGGQPQHF
CDR3nt: TGTGCCAGCAGCGAACAGGGGGGCGGTCAGCCCCAGCATTTT

d_gene: TRBD1
abundance: NA
j_gene: TRBJ1-2
v_gene: TRBV7-9
CDR3aa: CASSRDRGFGGYTF
CDR3nt: TGTGCCAGCAGCCGGGACAGGGGGTTTGGTGGCTACACCTTC

d_gene: TRBD1
abundance: NA
j_gene: TRBJ2-6
v_gene: TRBV19
CDR3aa: CASSKDRGRVISGANVLTF
CDR3nt: TGTGCCAGTAGCAAAGACAGGGGGCGCGTTATCTCTGGGGCCAACGTCCTGACTTTC

d_gene: NA
abundance: NA
j_gene: TRBJ2-2
v_gene: TRBV5-1
CDR3aa: CASSGFTGISNTGELFF
CDR3nt: TGCGCCAGCAGCGGGTTTACAGGGATCTCGAACACCGGGGAGCTGTTTTTT

d_gene: TRBD1
abundance: NA
j_gene: TRBJ2-2
v_gene: TRBV5-4
CDR3aa: CASSEGQGGNTGELFF
CDR3nt: TGTGCCAGCAGCGAAGGACAGGGCGGAAACACCGGGGAGCTGTTTTTT

d_gene: TRBD2
abundance: NA
j_gene: TRBJ2-2
v_gene: TRBV2
CDR3aa: CASSPSGRAGAGELFF
CDR3nt: TGTGCCAGCAGCCCTAGCGGGAGGGCTGGCGCCGGGGAGCTGTTTTTT

d_gene: NA
abundance: NA
j_gene: TRBJ2-5
v_gene: TRBV21-1
CDR3aa: CASSKKCSGLAEETQYF
CDR3nt: TGTGCCAGCAGCAAAAAGTGTAGTGGACTAGCGGAAGAGACCCAGTACTTC

d_gene: TRBD2
abundance: NA
j_gene: TRBJ2-7
v_gene: TRBV6-1
CDR3aa: CASSEGTSGTYEQYF
CDR3nt: TGTGCCAGCAGTGAGGGGACTAGCGGAACCTACGAGCAGTACTTC

d_gene: NA
abundance: NA
j_gene: TRBJ2-3
v_gene: TRBV7-8
CDR3aa: CASSLVGSTDTQYF
CDR3nt: TGTGCCAGCAGCTTAGTCGGGAGTACAGATACGCAGTATTTT

d_gene: TRBD1
abundance: NA
j_gene: TRBJ1-6
v_gene: TRBV7-9
CDR3aa: CASSAGQGNSPLHF
CDR3nt: TGTGCCAGCAGCGCGGGACAGGGTAATTCACCCCTCCACTTT

d_gene: NA
abundance: NA
j_gene: TRBJ2-3
v_gene: TRBV12-5
CDR3aa: CASGSSLQGRYAYF
CDR3nt: TGTGCTAGTGGTTCGTCTCTCCAGGGGAGATACGCGTATTTT

d_gene: NA
abundance: NA
j_gene: TRBJ2-7
v_gene: TRBV5-5
CDR3aa: CASSLTGQAEQYF
CDR3nt: TGTGCCAGCAGCTTGACAGGGCAGGCCGAGCAGTACTTC

d_gene: NA
abundance: NA
j_gene: TRBJ1-5
v_gene: TRBV19
CDR3aa: CASSIEPWAPQHF
CDR3nt: TGTGCCAGTAGTATAGAGCCGTGGGCGCCCCAGCATTTT

d_gene: NA
abundance: NA
j_gene: TRBJ2-2
v_gene: TRBV5-1
CDR3aa: CASSHSNSNTGELFF
CDR3nt: TGCGCCAGCAGCCACTCCAATTCGAACACCGGGGAGCTGTTTTTT

d_gene: NA
abundance: NA
j_gene: TRBJ2-1
v_gene: TRBV11-3
CDR3aa: CASSLAPSSYNEQFF
CDR3nt: TGTGCCAGCAGCTTAGCCCCTAGCTCCTACAATGAGCAGTTCTTC

d_gene: TRBD2
abundance: NA
j_gene: TRBJ2-3
v_gene: TRBV5-6
CDR3aa: CASSLQLAGGTDTQYF
CDR3nt: TGTGCCAGCAGCCTCCAACTAGCGGGAGGTACAGATACGCAGTATTTT

d_gene: NA
abundance: once
j_gene: TRBJ2-6
v_gene: TRBV21-1
CDR3aa: CASSKDDNFPISGANVLTF
CDR3nt: TGTGCCAGCAGCAAAGACGACAACTTCCCCATCTCTGGGGCCAACGTCCTGACTTTC

d_gene: NA
abundance: few
j_gene: TRBJ2-7
v_gene: TRBV6-1
CDR3aa: CASSEAWPLYEQYF
CDR3nt: TGTGCCAGCAGTGAAGCGTGGCCCCTCTACGAGCAGTACTTC

d_gene: NA
abundance: NA
j_gene: TRBJ2-7
v_gene: TRBV19
CDR3aa: CASSKGDLSSYEQYF
CDR3nt: TGTGCCAGTAGTAAGGGGGACCTTAGCTCCTACGAGCAGTACTTC

d_gene: NA
abundance: NA
j_gene: TRBJ2-7
v_gene: TRBV5-1
CDR3aa: CASSFVSVDSGYEQYF
CDR3nt: TGCGCCAGCAGCTTTGTTTCTGTCGATTCGGGCTACGAGCAGTACTTC

d_gene: NA
abundance: once
j_gene: TRBJ2-2
v_gene: TRBV15
CDR3aa: CATSRRAAGELFF
CDR3nt: TGTGCCACCAGCAGGAGGGCTGCCGGGGAGCTGTTTTTT